The sequence of this TCR beta chain was determined in a study of blood T cell repertoires in COVID-19. For the study at large: Samples came from the United States, Italy and Spain, spanning acute and convalescent COVID-19. Sources were T cells, B-cell-depleted T cells, or PBMCs; the material itself was cDNA or gDNA.

This clone was recorded once. Assay: immunoSEQ multiplex PCR; the TCRdb copy retains only in-frame clones and omits some. The sample contains 350,000 to 450,000 clones, less than 85% of which appear only once. Germline assignment: CDR1 SNHLY and CDR2 FYNNEI. V lost 4 bases and J lost 14; bases outside the gene matches: 11. The CDR3 runs 13 residues. The chain uses TRBV2 and TRBJ2-3, with 8 bases fitting TRBD2. Sequencing was performed on peripheral blood. The TCR was taken from a woman aged 18-29 years with acute or convalescent COVID-19. The CDR3 nucleotides are TGTGCCAGCAGTGCAGCTAGCGGGTTAACTCTGTATTTT. This sequence encodes CASSAASGLTLYF. The whole variable domain, remainder taken from reference TRBV2 and TRBJ2-3, is EPEVTQTPSHQVTQMGQEVILRCVPISNHLYFYWYRQILGQKVEFLVSFYNNEISEKSEIFDDQFSVERPDGSNFTLKIRSTKLEDSAMYFCASSAASGLTLYFGPGTRLTVL.